These T cell receptor beta chains were read from a single sample in a study of graft-versus-host responses after intestinal transplantation. The assay was immunoSEQ multiplex PCR, and TCRdb's table has in-frame clones only and misses some. The data contain tens of thousands of clones, around 95% of them seen just once; the ten biggest clones take up around 0.51%. Their specific antigens are unknown. Sequencing was performed on unstimulated CD8+ T cells sorted from spleen or lymph node cells, taken before intestinal transplant. The receptors here all came from a human donor who received an intestinal transplant. The CDR3 runs from the conserved cysteine through the conserved F or W. Each record gives: CDR3 protein, V gene, J gene.

cdr3_aa: CASSLGQAETQYF
v_call: TRBV5-1
j_call: TRBJ2-5

cdr3_aa: CASSYNHRTGPEAFF
v_call: TRBV6-6
j_call: TRBJ1-1

cdr3_aa: CASSLAARGQPQHF
v_call: TRBV5-6
j_call: TRBJ1-5

cdr3_aa: CAWGGDWKNTGELFF
v_call: TRBV30
j_call: TRBJ2-2

cdr3_aa: CASSYPQGRGTYEQYF
v_call: TRBV6-6
j_call: TRBJ2-7

cdr3_aa: CASSPGQPGPEIPNYGYTF
v_call: TRBV27
j_call: TRBJ1-2

cdr3_aa: CASSSPAAGYRSGANVLTF
v_call: TRBV27
j_call: TRBJ2-6

cdr3_aa: CASSFGLAPRASNTEAFF
v_call: TRBV7-9
j_call: TRBJ1-1

cdr3_aa: CASSIGGADTQYF
v_call: TRBV19
j_call: TRBJ2-3

cdr3_aa: CASSSGTEIEAFF
v_call: TRBV5-6
j_call: TRBJ1-1

cdr3_aa: CAIRSGTGGPTDTQYF
v_call: TRBV10-3
j_call: TRBJ2-3

cdr3_aa: CASSQDKGYSGANVLTF
v_call: TRBV4-1
j_call: TRBJ2-6

cdr3_aa: CASSIAEREGSYNEQFF
v_call: TRBV19
j_call: TRBJ2-1

cdr3_aa: CASSRTYTYEQYF
v_call: TRBV28
j_call: TRBJ2-7

cdr3_aa: CASSEGAPTGRTYEQYF
v_call: TRBV6-1
j_call: TRBJ2-7

cdr3_aa: CASSLGGGIADTQYF
v_call: TRBV28
j_call: TRBJ2-3

cdr3_aa: CASSQEGDLDRAGYEQYF
v_call: TRBV14
j_call: TRBJ2-7

cdr3_aa: CASSLGFSDYEQYF
v_call: TRBV11-2
j_call: TRBJ2-7

cdr3_aa: CASMKDRTLLYGYTF
v_call: TRBV6-1
j_call: TRBJ1-2

cdr3_aa: CASSQWGSPTDTQYF
v_call: TRBV27
j_call: TRBJ2-3

cdr3_aa: CASGWGRGTEAFF
v_call: TRBV5-1
j_call: TRBJ1-1

cdr3_aa: CASSSLNEQFF
v_call: TRBV5-4
j_call: TRBJ2-1

cdr3_aa: CASSSGTGPYEQYF
v_call: TRBV27
j_call: TRBJ2-7

cdr3_aa: CASSALEGGLEQYF
v_call: TRBV2
j_call: .

cdr3_aa: CASSPLAENQPQHF
v_call: TRBV5-1
j_call: TRBJ1-5

cdr3_aa: CASSLSGKTYEQYF
v_call: TRBV13
j_call: TRBJ2-7

cdr3_aa: CAWSASGGYEQYF
v_call: TRBV30
j_call: TRBJ2-7

cdr3_aa: CASSPVGQGVYEQYF
v_call: TRBV11-2
j_call: TRBJ2-7

cdr3_aa: CASSGTGTTNEKLFF
v_call: TRBV5-1
j_call: TRBJ1-4

cdr3_aa: CASSADSNQPQHF
v_call: TRBV27
j_call: TRBJ1-5

cdr3_aa: CASSIVGLEQYF
v_call: TRBV19
j_call: TRBJ2-7

cdr3_aa: CAWSPRDSPSGRGQETQYF
v_call: TRBV30
j_call: TRBJ2-5

cdr3_aa: CASSLLSEPYNEQFF
v_call: TRBV7-9
j_call: TRBJ2-1

cdr3_aa: CASSLLQGSSYNEQFF
v_call: TRBV28
j_call: TRBJ2-1

cdr3_aa: CASRGITDTQYF
v_call: TRBV2
j_call: TRBJ2-3

cdr3_aa: CASSLSLAGGTDTQYF
v_call: TRBV7-9
j_call: TRBJ2-3

cdr3_aa: CASSYLVPLFTGELFF
v_call: TRBV6-5
j_call: TRBJ2-2

cdr3_aa: CASSLGGAITDTQYF
v_call: TRBV6-5
j_call: TRBJ2-3

cdr3_aa: CASSWGVGQGDGYTF
v_call: TRBV27
j_call: TRBJ1-2

cdr3_aa: CASSYGRGAYYEQYF
v_call: TRBV6-5
j_call: TRBJ2-7

cdr3_aa: CATSSGVLSYEQYF
v_call: TRBV15
j_call: TRBJ2-7

cdr3_aa: CASITGEGSYEQYF
v_call: TRBV6-6
j_call: TRBJ2-7

cdr3_aa: CASSQEAGGVSDEQYF
v_call: TRBV4-2
j_call: TRBJ2-7

cdr3_aa: CASTCFPPGGPLFYSNQPQHF
v_call: TRBV28
j_call: TRBJ1-5

cdr3_aa: CAWSLGGSYNEQFF
v_call: TRBV30
j_call: TRBJ2-1

cdr3_aa: CASSHRDNTGELFF
v_call: TRBV5-1
j_call: TRBJ2-2

cdr3_aa: CASSREGGRNQPQHF
v_call: TRBV5-1
j_call: TRBJ1-5

cdr3_aa: CASSLTSGNNEQFF
v_call: TRBV28
j_call: TRBJ2-1

cdr3_aa: CASSQDFYEQYF
v_call: TRBV4-1
j_call: TRBJ2-7

cdr3_aa: CASNGQAKNIQYF
v_call: TRBV2
j_call: TRBJ2-4

cdr3_aa: CASSVGGRIPSYEQYF
v_call: TRBV9
j_call: TRBJ2-7

cdr3_aa: CASSEWRLHHGQGYTF
v_call: TRBV25-1
j_call: TRBJ1-2

cdr3_aa: CASSSDTSGSENEQFF
v_call: TRBV5-6
j_call: TRBJ2-1

cdr3_aa: CSVEEAAATDTQYF
v_call: TRBV29-1
j_call: TRBJ2-3

cdr3_aa: CASSTGEIRDWQETQYF
v_call: TRBV28
j_call: TRBJ2-5

cdr3_aa: CASSPEQGPPYEQYF
v_call: TRBV5-4
j_call: TRBJ2-7

cdr3_aa: CAWSVGADYEQYF
v_call: TRBV30
j_call: TRBJ2-7

cdr3_aa: CASSQGDRGNNEQFF
v_call: TRBV4-1
j_call: TRBJ2-1

cdr3_aa: CSVVTGPYHNEQFF
v_call: TRBV29-1
j_call: TRBJ2-1

cdr3_aa: CASSVGGSRGCIF
v_call: TRBV2
j_call: TRBJ2-1